This T cell receptor beta chain comes out of a study of blood T cell repertoires in COVID-19 (dated by TCRdb to the early 2020s). About the investigation overall: Samples covering the acute and convalescent phases of COVID-19 were provided by collaborators in the United States, Italy and Spain. Where available, HLA class I and class II types were obtained from metadata supplied by the sample provider rather than from assay-based typing. The repertoires were released in a freely available public database meant as a resource for research on the immune response to SARS-CoV-2. The sample metadata nearly always contained a de-identified subject ID, COVID-19 status, age in years and sex. Subjects who had been exposed to COVID-19, were actively infected with it, or had recovered from it provided the deeply sampled blood TCRbeta repertoires that made up the dataset. The prospective study material was composed of cDNA or gDNA derived from T cells, B-cell-depleted T cells, or PBMCs. Samples came from the ongoing ImmuneRACE study (first 160 participants) plus 1,254 subjects from 6 global collaborators. The investigation overall reported the following: The quantity of clinical and demographic metadata differed by source and by participant and was supplied without curation.

Regarding this clone: This receptor's antigen is unknown. No base qualities exist here, and no much larger clone lies one base off it.

The collaborating institutions used their own protocols to collect whole blood in K2EDTA tubes. For TCRbeta analysis, collaborator samples were shipped as frozen whole blood, as isolated PBMCs, or as DNA extracted from either sample type. TCRbeta CDR3 regions were amplified from genomic DNA by means of the immunoSEQ Assay, a bias-controlled multiplex PCR. From the authors' description of their analysis: Nucleated cell counts per sample were estimated from amplification of reference gene primers within the assay. Sequence reads were collapsed and filtered to measure the absolute abundance of every unique TCRbeta CDR3 rearrangement. Productive Simpson clonality was computed per sample as the square root of Simpson's diversity index over productive rearrangements. Not all clones reach the TCRdb copy of this immuneACCESS table, which keeps in-frame sequences only. Checked studies attribute under half of the gap to unresolved V genes and leave the rest unexplained. D and trimming come from the DNA, and the V and J calls and clone size come from that table. The sample table holds roughly 140,000 clones, of which roughly 90% were seen once. Over 1.5% of the sample is held by the ten biggest clonotypes.

The CDR3 spans 18 residues, from the cysteine through the phenylalanine. Here the CDR3 DNA is all that survives: 54 bases in frame from base 1. The germline V gene (reference sequence) supplies CDR1 LNHDA and CDR2 SQIVND. V trim: 6 bases; J trim: 4 bases; unmatched bases: 15. The receptor comes from a man in his 70s with acute or convalescent COVID-19. The rearranged segments are TRBV19 and TRBJ2-1, and 10 junction bases match TRBD2. The source material was peripheral blood. The sequenced DNA is TGTGCCAGTAGCCCGGGACTAGCGTACCTAAACAATTACAATGAGCAGTTCTTC. Its translation reads: CASSPGLAYLNNYNEQFF.